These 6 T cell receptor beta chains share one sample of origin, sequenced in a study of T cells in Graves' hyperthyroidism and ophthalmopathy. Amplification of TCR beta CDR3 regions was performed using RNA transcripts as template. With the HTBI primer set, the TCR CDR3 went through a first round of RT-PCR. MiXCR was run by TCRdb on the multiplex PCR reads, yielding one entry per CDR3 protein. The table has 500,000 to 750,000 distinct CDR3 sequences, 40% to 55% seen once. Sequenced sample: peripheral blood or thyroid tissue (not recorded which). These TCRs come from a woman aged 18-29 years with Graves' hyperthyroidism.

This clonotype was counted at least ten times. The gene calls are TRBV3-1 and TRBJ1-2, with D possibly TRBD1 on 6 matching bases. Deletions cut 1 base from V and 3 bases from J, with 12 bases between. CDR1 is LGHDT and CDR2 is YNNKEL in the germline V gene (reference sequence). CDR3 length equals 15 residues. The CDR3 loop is CASSQGTGLDYGYTF. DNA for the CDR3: TGTGCCAGCAGCCAAGGTACAGGGCTTGACTATGGCTACACCTTC.

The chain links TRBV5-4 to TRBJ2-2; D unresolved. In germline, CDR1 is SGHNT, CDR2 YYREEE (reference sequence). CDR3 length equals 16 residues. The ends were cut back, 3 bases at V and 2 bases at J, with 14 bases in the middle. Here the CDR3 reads CASSSRTLFNTGELFF. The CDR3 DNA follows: TGTGCCAGCAGCTCCAGGACGCTATTCAACACCGGGGAGCTGTTTTTT.

CDR3 coding DNA: TGTGCCACCAGTGACTCGGGACTAGCGGGAGTTATCTACGAGCAGTACTTC. The encoded protein is CATSDSGLAGVIYEQYF. This rearrangement joins TRBV24-1 to TRBJ2-7; 14 positions agree with TRBD2. Germline loops: CDR1 KGHDR, CDR2 SFDVKD. Trimming at V came to 4 bases and at J to 3 bases, leaving 7 bases not matched to a gene. This CDR3 spans 17 amino acids.

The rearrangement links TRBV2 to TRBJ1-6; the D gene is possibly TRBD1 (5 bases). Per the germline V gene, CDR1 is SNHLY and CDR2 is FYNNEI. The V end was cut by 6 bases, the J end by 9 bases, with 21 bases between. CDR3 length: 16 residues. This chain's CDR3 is CASRREGGGASSPLHF. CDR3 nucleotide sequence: TGTGCCAGCAGGAGGGAGGGAGGCGGGGCAAGTTCACCCCTCCACTTT.

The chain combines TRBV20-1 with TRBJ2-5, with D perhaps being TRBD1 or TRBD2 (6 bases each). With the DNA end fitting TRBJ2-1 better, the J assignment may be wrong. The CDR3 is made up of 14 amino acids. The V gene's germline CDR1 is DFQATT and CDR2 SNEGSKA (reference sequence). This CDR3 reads CSARDLGGGNEQFF. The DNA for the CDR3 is TGCAGTGCTAGAGATTTAGGGGGAGGCAATGAGCAGTTCTTC.

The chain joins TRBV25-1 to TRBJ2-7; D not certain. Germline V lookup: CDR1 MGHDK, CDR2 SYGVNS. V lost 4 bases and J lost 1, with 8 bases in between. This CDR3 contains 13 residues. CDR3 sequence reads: CASSVTRSYEQYF. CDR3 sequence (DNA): TGTGCCAGCAGTGTAACGCGGTCCTACGAGCAGTACTTC.